Listed below are T cell receptor beta chains from one sample, sequenced in a study of shared clonotypes between healthy human individuals. TCRdb keeps only in-frame clones here, not all; method: immunoSEQ multiplex PCR. Of under 750,000 clones detected, around 77% appear once; the ten largest clones hold under 2%. Sequencing used memory CD4+ T cells sorted from blood. Receptor source: a woman in her 30s in good health. Both conserved end residues are part of each CDR3. A D gene is named only where the DNA matches it firmly. Clone size, where shown, is once, few, many, or a class for clones that have expanded.

CDR3: CASSFGGRISEQYF
DNA: TGTGCCAGCAGTTTTGGCGGGAGGATCTCCGAGCAGTACTTC
V: TRBV27
D: TRBD2
J: TRBJ2-7
size: .

CDR3: CASSSATGEAFF
DNA: TGTGCCAGCAGTTCGGCGACAGGTGAAGCTTTCTTT
V: TRBV6-5
D: .
J: TRBJ1-1
size: few

CDR3: CASSFSEGEKLFF
DNA: TGCGCCAGCAGCTTTTCCGAGGGTGAAAAACTGTTTTTT
V: TRBV5-1
D: .
J: TRBJ1-4
size: .

CDR3: CASSQGTSGTEAFF
DNA: TGCGCCAGCAGCCAAGGGACGAGCGGCACTGAAGCTTTCTTT
V: TRBV4-1
D: .
J: TRBJ1-1
size: .

CDR3: CASSETLDISYEQYF
DNA: TGCGCCAGCAGTGAGACCCTAGACATCTCCTACGAGCAGTACTTC
V: TRBV10-1
D: .
J: TRBJ2-7
size: few

CDR3: CASSTQRYQPQHF
DNA: TGTGCCAGTAGTACACAGCGTTATCAGCCCCAGCATTTT
V: TRBV19
D: .
J: TRBJ1-5
size: many

CDR3: CASSMSGSVTGELFF
DNA: TGTGCCAGTAGTATGTCAGGTTCTGTCACCGGGGAGCTGTTTTTT
V: TRBV19
D: .
J: TRBJ2-2
size: .

CDR3: CASSSRGRGRSMNTEAFF
DNA: TGTGCCAGCAGCTCCAGGGGGCGCGGGCGGAGCATGAACACTGAAGCTTTCTTT
V: TRBV7-3
D: TRBD1
J: TRBJ1-1
size: many

CDR3: CASSEGSGANVLTF
DNA: TGTGCCAGCAGTGAAGGCTCTGGGGCCAACGTCCTGACTTTC
V: TRBV6-1
D: .
J: TRBJ2-6
size: many

CDR3: CASSVGSAYNEQFF
DNA: TGTGCCAGCAGCGTAGGGTCCGCCTACAATGAGCAGTTCTTC
V: TRBV9
D: .
J: TRBJ2-1
size: .

CDR3: CASSIATGGSGYTF
DNA: TGTGCCAGTAGTATTGCCACAGGGGGTTCGGGCTACACCTTC
V: TRBV19
D: TRBD1
J: TRBJ1-2
size: .

CDR3: CASSYSRTGGETQYF
DNA: TGTGCCAGCAGTTACTCTCGGACAGGAGGGGAGACCCAGTACTTC
V: TRBV6-5
D: .
J: TRBJ2-5
size: .

CDR3: CASSDTNRREGTQYF
DNA: TGTGCCAGCAGCGACACCAACCGGAGGGAGGGTACGCAGTATTTT
V: TRBV9
D: TRBD2
J: TRBJ2-3
size: .

CDR3: CASSPPVGRDRPFF
DNA: TGTGCCAGCTCACCACCGGTGGGGCGGGACAGACCTTTCTTC
V: TRBV18
D: .
J: TRBJ2-1
size: .

CDR3: CASSPGHEGTEAFF
DNA: TGCGCCAGCAGCCCGGGACATGAAGGGACTGAAGCTTTCTTT
V: TRBV5-1
D: .
J: TRBJ1-1
size: .

CDR3: CASSLDLGQPQHF
DNA: TGTGCCAGCAGCTTAGATCTGGGCCAGCCCCAGCATTTT
V: TRBV7-9
D: .
J: TRBJ1-5
size: .

CDR3: CASSLSGQGWYEQFF
DNA: TGCGCCAGCAGCTTGTCGGGACAGGGATGGTATGAGCAGTTCTTC
V: TRBV5-1
D: TRBD1
J: TRBJ2-1
size: .

CDR3: CASSLELANEQFF
DNA: TGTGCCAGCAGCTTGGAACTAGCCAATGAGCAGTTCTTC
V: TRBV5-4
D: .
J: TRBJ2-1
size: few

CDR3: CAWSKQGAQAFF
DNA: TGTGCCTGGAGTAAACAGGGGGCGCAAGCTTTCTTT
V: TRBV30
D: TRBD1
J: TRBJ1-1
size: once

CDR3: CASRTSGSSEQYF
DNA: TGCGCCAGCAGAACTAGCGGGTCCTCGGAGCAGTACTTC
V: TRBV10-1
D: TRBD2
J: TRBJ2-7
size: .

CDR3: CSVARSYEQYF
DNA: TGCAGCGTTGCCAGATCCTACGAGCAGTACTTC
V: TRBV29-1
D: .
J: TRBJ2-7
size: .

CDR3: CASSLGETDTQYF
DNA: TGCGCCAGCAGCTTGGGCGAAACGGATACGCAGTATTTT
V: TRBV5-1
D: .
J: TRBJ2-3
size: .

CDR3: CASSLAQGGAGNTIYF
DNA: TGCGCCAGCAGCTTGGCCCAAGGGGGGGCTGGAAACACCATATATTTT
V: TRBV5-1
D: .
J: TRBJ1-3
size: .

CDR3: CASTSSGNTIYF
DNA: TGTGCCAGCACCAGCTCTGGAAACACCATATATTTT
V: TRBV6-1
D: .
J: TRBJ1-3
size: .

CDR3: CASSETHAAHYGYTF
DNA: TGTGCCAGCAGTGAGACCCACGCCGCACACTATGGCTACACCTTC
V: TRBV6-4
D: .
J: TRBJ1-2
size: .

CDR3: CASRSGNLRSSPRYF
DNA: TGTGCCAGCAGATCAGGGAATCTGCGCTCTAGCCCTCGGTACTTC
V: TRBV28
D: .
J: TRBJ2-4
size: few

CDR3: CASSSGTGPGELFF
DNA: TGCGCCAGCAGCTCGGGGACAGGGCCCGGGGAGCTGTTTTTT
V: TRBV5-1
D: TRBD1
J: TRBJ2-2
size: many

CDR3: CASSPRGRRGIETQYF
DNA: TGTGCCAGCAGTCCCCGTGGCAGGAGGGGTATTGAGACCCAGTACTTC
V: TRBV28
D: .
J: TRBJ2-5
size: .

CDR3: CASSPPGQGSYEQYF
DNA: TGTGCCAGCTCACCCCCGGGACAGGGCTCCTACGAGCAGTACTTC
V: TRBV18
D: TRBD1
J: TRBJ2-7
size: once

CDR3: CASSLTWISYNEQFF
DNA: TGTGCCAGCAGTTTGACGTGGATCTCCTACAATGAGCAGTTCTTC
V: TRBV27
D: .
J: TRBJ2-1
size: .

CDR3: CASRTSERMNTEAFF
DNA: TGCGCCAGCAGAACGTCCGAACGAATGAACACTGAAGCTTTCTTT
V: TRBV10-2
D: .
J: TRBJ1-1
size: .

CDR3: CASSQDPTSRETQYF
DNA: TGCGCCAGCAGCCAAGACCCGACTAGCAGGGAGACCCAGTACTTC
V: TRBV4-1
D: TRBD2
J: TRBJ2-5
size: .

CDR3: CASSLETLAAQYF
DNA: TGCGCCAGCAGCTTGGAGACCTTGGCCGCGCAGTATTTT
V: TRBV5-1
D: .
J: TRBJ2-3
size: .

CDR3: CASSMAWTGTNYGYTF
DNA: TGTGCCAGTAGTATGGCATGGACAGGGACAAACTATGGCTACACCTTC
V: TRBV19
D: TRBD1
J: TRBJ1-2
size: many

CDR3: CASTQRAGGPERTDTQYF
DNA: TGTGCCAGCACCCAACGGGCGGGAGGGCCTGAACGCACAGATACGCAGTATTTT
V: TRBV7-2
D: TRBD2
J: TRBJ2-3
size: few

CDR3: CASSGRDGKNTGELFF
DNA: TGTGCCAGCAGCGGCCGGGACGGAAAGAACACCGGGGAGCTGTTTTTT
V: TRBV9
D: .
J: TRBJ2-2
size: .

CDR3: CASSRTGRSQPQHF
DNA: TGTGCCAGCTCAAGGACAGGGAGGTCCCAGCCCCAGCATTTT
V: TRBV18
D: TRBD1
J: TRBJ1-5
size: .

CDR3: CASIPDLGQGAYEQFF
DNA: TGTGCCAGCATTCCGGACTTGGGGCAAGGGGCATATGAGCAGTTCTTC
V: TRBV28
D: .
J: TRBJ2-1
size: .

CDR3: CASSLNPIQQYF
DNA: TGTGCCAGCAGTTTGAATCCCATTCAGCAGTACTTC
V: TRBV27
D: .
J: TRBJ2-7
size: .

CDR3: CASSLAGAAAGELFF
DNA: TGTGCCAGCAGCCTTGCGGGGGCGGCAGCCGGGGAGCTGTTTTTT
V: TRBV7-6
D: .
J: TRBJ2-2
size: .